The 28 T cell receptor beta chains in this list originate from one sample, sequenced in a study of early T cells in non-severe SARS-CoV-2 infection. TCRdb re-derived calls from the 5' RACE reads in MiXCR, one entry per CDR3 protein. The table lists tens of thousands of distinct CDR3 sequences, about 12% of them singletons. The sample comprised whole blood. The receptors shown here come from an adult who was a healthcare worker with PCR-confirmed SARS-CoV-2 infection or an uninfected control (not recorded which).

This chain joins TRBV28 and TRBJ2-7; D possibly uses TRBD1 or TRBD2 (6 bases each). V was trimmed by 6 bases and J by 4 bases, leaving 19 bases between them. Germline CDR1 is MDHEN and CDR2 is SYDVKM. CDR3 length equals 15 residues. The CDR3 loop is CASSITGRGGYEQYF. DNA of the CDR3: TGTGCCAGCAGCATAACAGGGAGAGGAGGGTACGAGCAGTACTTC. Based on the CDR3 plus reference TRBV28 and TRBJ2-7, the full variable domain is DVKVTQSSRYLVKRTGEKVFLECVQDMDHENMFWYRQDPGLGLRLIYFSYDVKMKEKGDIPEGYSVSREKKERFSLILESASTNQTSMYLCASSITGRGGYEQYFGPGTRLTVT.

The gene calls are TRBV13 and TRBJ2-7; 10 bases are shared with TRBD2. With 5 bases clipped from V and 6 bases from J, the junction kept 13 bases outside the gene matches. The CDR3 contains 16 residues. Per germline, CDR1 PRHDT and CDR2 FYEKMQ (reference sequence). As DNA, the CDR3 is TGTGCCAGCAGCCTCCCTAGCGGGAGTTATCCTAGCGAGCAGTACTTC. Its translation is CASSLPSGSYPSEQYF.

This clonotype came up a few times. V usage is TRBV10-1 and J usage is TRBJ2-7; D remains ambiguous. The CDR3 has 13 amino acids. Germline V lookup: CDR1 WNHNN, CDR2 SYGVQD (reference sequence). The V end lost 2 bases, the J end lost 4 bases, and 9 bases lay between the germline ends. Here the CDR3 DNA reads TGCGCCAGCAGTGAGGATAGTCTGTACGAGCAGTACTTC. Protein product: CASSEDSLYEQYF.

This clonotype was counted at least ten times. The chain combines TRBV29-1 with TRBJ1-1; D remains ambiguous. Looked up from germline, CDR1 is SQVTM and CDR2 is ANQGSEA. V dropped 6 bases and J dropped 5 bases, with 16 bases sitting between them. CDR3 size: 13 residues. CDR3 nucleotide sequence: TGCAGCGTCGCGATCTCTTTGGGGACTGAAGCTTTCTTT. As protein: CSVAISLGTEAFF.

The gene calls are TRBV6-2 or TRBV6-3 and TRBJ1-1; D gene unclear. Trimming took off 4 bases at V and 5 bases at J, with 14 bases between the two ends. From germline, CDR1 is MNHEY and CDR2 SVGEGT. This CDR3 contains 14 residues. The CDR3 region has the DNA TGTGCCAGCAGTTCAGGAGGATTTGAGACTGAAGCTTTCTTT. Protein: CASSSGGFETEAFF.

This rearrangement joins TRBV9 to TRBJ2-1, with D possibly being TRBD2 (6 bases). The germline V gene has CDR1 SGDLS and CDR2 YYNGEE. CDR3 length: 16 residues. Between the trimmed V and J ends, which lost 2 bases and 0 bases, there was a span of 12 bases. In DNA, the CDR3 is TGTGCCAGCAGCGTGCATATCGGGAGCTCCTACAATGAGCAGTTCTTC. Its protein is CASSVHIGSSYNEQFF.

This clonotype was observed a handful of times. The chain recombines TRBV10-2 with TRBJ2-4, with D maybe TRBD1 (6 bases). The CDR3 consists of 15 residues. V was pared by 7 bases and J by 1 base, with 14 bases between. Germline loops: CDR1 WSHSY, CDR2 SAAADI. CDR3 protein: CASKRGRSAKNIQYF. CDR3 in DNA: TGCGCCAGCAAGAGGGGGAGATCGGCCAAAAACATTCAGTACTTC.

At least ten counts were recorded for this clonotype. This sequence joins TRBV11-3 and TRBJ1-4, with 7 bases fitting TRBD1. The V gene end was trimmed by 8 bases and the J gene end by 6 bases; junction bases not matched to a gene: 9. Germline-derived CDR1 and CDR2 are SGHNT and YENEEA. CDR3 length: 14 residues. CDR3 coding DNA: TGTGCCAGCGGGAAAGGGGGCGCGGATGAAAAACTGTTTTTT. This encodes CASGKGGADEKLFF.

This clonotype was observed a handful of times. This sequence joins TRBV7-8 and TRBJ1-1; 7 bases are a match to TRBD1. CDR1 is SGHVS, CDR2 FQNEAQ, per germline. Trimming cost V 2 bases and J 2 bases; bases outside gene matches: 5. The CDR3 length is 15 residues. For the CDR3, the DNA is TGTGCCAGCAGCTTATATGGGACAGCCAACACTGAAGCTTTCTTT. Amino acids: CASSLYGTANTEAFF.

The chain joins TRBV9 to TRBJ1-6; D not certain. This CDR3 spans 14 amino acids. Trimming took 2 bases from V and 8 from J, leaving 11 bases between them. CDR1 and CDR2 from the germline V gene are SGDLS and YYNGEE. The CDR3 loop is CASSVGLLYSPLHF. DNA of the CDR3: TGTGCCAGCAGCGTGGGCCTACTGTATTCACCCCTCCACTTT.

This chain links TRBV4-2 with TRBJ1-4; perhaps TRBD1 as D (5 bases). The germline V gene encodes CDR1 LGHNA and CDR2 YNFKEQ. Trimming took 0 bases from V and 4 from J, leaving 24 bases between them. The CDR3 spans 20 residues. The CDR3 DNA follows: TGTGCCAGCAGCCAAGATCGGTTGGCAGGGTCGAGGGGTATTAATGAAAAACTGTTTTTT. Protein sequence: CASSQDRLAGSRGINEKLFF.

This clonotype has ten or more counts. The genes are TRBV29-1 and TRBJ2-1; 9 nucleotides agree with TRBD2. The CDR3 is 15 residues long. Germline loops: CDR1 SQVTM, CDR2 ANQGSEA. The junction had 6 bases not matched to a gene; V was cut back by 5 bases and J by 1 base. Here the CDR3 reads CSVYFSGGSYNEQFF. CDR3 DNA: TGCAGCGTTTACTTTAGCGGGGGTTCCTACAATGAGCAGTTCTTC.

The rearrangement joins TRBV27 to TRBJ2-5, with TRBD2 matching 14 bases. J was trimmed by 5 bases and V by 9 bases; bases with no gene match: 8. CDR1 is MNHEY, CDR2 SMNVEV, per germline (reference sequence). There are 15 residues in the CDR3. The CDR3 nucleotides are TGTGCCAGTTGGACTAGCGGGAGGATAGGGGAGACCCAGTACTTC. It encodes CASWTSGRIGETQYF.

This clonotype showed up many times. CDR3 nucleotide sequence: TGTGCCAGCAGTCCGGGACAAATCGAGCAGTACTTC. Translation gives CASSPGQIEQYF. This chain uses TRBV2 with TRBJ2-7, with D possibly matching TRBD1 (6 bases). The CDR3 has 12 residues. Per the germline V gene, CDR1 is SNHLY and CDR2 is FYNNEI. V dropped 5 bases and J dropped 6 bases, with 11 bases sitting between them.

Of note for this clonotype: At one boundary the junction diverges from the germline segment, which might be a read error. J is TRBJ2-7 and V is TRBV5-1, with D possibly TRBD2 on 6 matching bases. The CDR3 spans 12 residues. The germline gives CDR1 SGHRS, CDR2 YFSETQ. CDR3 sequence (DNA): TGCGTCAGCAGCTTGGGGGGAGACGAGCAGTACTTC. This codes for CVSSLGGDEQYF.

This clonotype occurred a few times. In nucleotides, the CDR3 is TGTGCCACCAGCAGAATCGGGAGCGACGAGCAGTACTTC. Translating it yields CATSRIGSDEQYF. J is TRBJ2-7 and V is TRBV15; D possibly corresponds to TRBD2 (6 bases). This CDR3 is 13 amino acids long. Trimming cost V 2 bases and J 5 bases, with 10 bases left between them. From germline, CDR1 is LNHNV and CDR2 YYDKDF (reference sequence).

At least ten counts were recorded for this clonotype. J is TRBJ1-1 and V is TRBV5-5; D not resolved. Per germline, CDR1 SGHKS and CDR2 YYEKEE (reference sequence). The CDR3 runs 13 residues. V shed 3 bases and J shed 0 bases, with 6 bases lying between them. This CDR3 is CASSSAMNTEAFF. For the CDR3, the DNA is TGTGCCAGCAGCTCGGCGATGAACACTGAAGCTTTCTTT.

This clonotype showed up many times. The rearrangement uses TRBV12-3 or TRBV12-4 and TRBJ2-2; D is uncertain. V lost 2 bases to trimming and J lost 8 bases, with 12 bases between them. This CDR3 is 14 amino acids long. CDR3 amino acids: CASSLQGSVGELFF. In DNA form, the CDR3 reads TGTGCCAGCAGTTTACAAGGGTCGGTGGGGGAGCTGTTTTTT.

For the CDR3, the DNA is TGTGCCATCAGTGAACCCCGGACAGACTCCTACGAGCAGTACTTC. This codes for CAISEPRTDSYEQYF. The chain recombines TRBV10-3 with TRBJ2-7; possibly TRBD1 for D (6 bases). V was shortened by 3 bases and J by 0 bases, with 12 bases between the two germline ends. Germline CDR1 and CDR2: ENHRY and SYGVKD. This CDR3 is built from 15 residues.

At least ten counts were recorded for this clonotype. The chain uses TRBV9 and TRBJ2-7; 7 bases fit TRBD1. This CDR3 is 13 amino acids long. The J segment lost 1 base and the V segment lost 3 bases, leaving 1 base of the junction unmatched. Looked up from germline, CDR1 is SGDLS and CDR2 is YYNGEE. The CDR3 loop reads CASSAGQSYEQYF. The CDR3 DNA sequence: TGTGCCAGCAGCGCGGGACAGTCCTACGAGCAGTACTTC.

This clonotype was detected ten times or more. The chain links TRBV10-2 to TRBJ2-7, with D possibly being TRBD2 (6 bases). The germline V gene has CDR1 WSHSY and CDR2 SAAADI. V was clipped by 7 bases and J by 4 bases, with 17 bases between them. The CDR3 contains 14 residues. The CDR3 DNA sequence: TGCGCCAGCACCCCGGGTTATGGAGGGTACGAGCAGTACTTC. This encodes CASTPGYGGYEQYF.

The V and J genes are TRBV5-1 and TRBJ2-5, with D perhaps matching TRBD1 (6 bases). The ends were cut back, 3 bases at V and 4 bases at J, with 10 bases in the middle. Per germline, CDR1 SGHRS and CDR2 YFSETQ. This CDR3 is built from 13 residues. Written as DNA, the CDR3 is TGCGCCAGCAGCTGGCAGGGGAGAGAGACCCAGTACTTC. Encoded protein: CASSWQGRETQYF. Combining the CDR3 with reference TRBV5-1 and TRBJ2-5 gives the whole variable domain KAGVTQTPRYLIKTRGQQVTLSCSPISGHRSVSWYQQTPGQGLQFLFEYFSETQRNKGNFPGRFSGRQFSNSRSEMNVSTLELGDSALYLCASSWQGRETQYFGPGTRLLVL.

The chain is built from TRBV6-1 and TRBJ1-2; possibly TRBD1 for D (5 bases). This CDR3 is built from 15 residues. CDR1 MNHNS and CDR2 SASEGT come from the germline V gene. Trimming stripped 0 bases from V and 2 bases from J, with 10 bases between. The CDR3 sequence: CASSEAQGPNYGYTF. The DNA for the CDR3 is TGTGCCAGCAGTGAAGCCCAGGGTCCAAACTATGGCTACACCTTC.

This clonotype turned up a few times. This sequence joins TRBV30 and TRBJ2-7, with 8 bases aligning to TRBD2. The CDR3 loop spans 15 amino acids. The trim removed 1 base at V and 7 bases at J, leaving 12 bases unmatched. Germline V gene lookup returns CDR1 GTSNPN and CDR2 SVGIG (reference sequence). CDR3 sequence (DNA): TGTGCCTGGAGTGCGGGACTAGAGACCTCTTGGGAGCAGTACTTC. It translates to CAWSAGLETSWEQYF.

The table lists this clonotype with a few counts. The chain carries TRBV5-6 and TRBJ2-1; D not resolved. CDR1 and CDR2 from the germline V gene are SGHDT and YYEEEE. The CDR3 extends over 14 amino acids. Between the trimmed V and J ends, which lost 0 bases and 3 bases, there was a span of 7 bases. The DNA of the CDR3 is TGTGCCAGCAGCTTGGACGTCAACTACAATGAGCAGTTCTTC. This codes for CASSLDVNYNEQFF.

This sequence joins TRBV11-2 and TRBJ1-4; D possibly corresponds to TRBD1 (5 bases). Deletions cut 5 bases from V and 8 bases from J, with 27 bases between. Germline CDR1 SGHAT, CDR2 FQNNGV. The CDR3 is 18 residues long. The CDR3 DNA reads as TGTGCCAGCAGCCCCCAGACCGCGGAATCGGCAGGGCGGGAAAAACTGTTTTTT. Protein product: CASSPQTAESAGREKLFF.

This clonotype was counted many times. The rearrangement joins TRBV7-9 to TRBJ2-1; 7 nucleotides agree with TRBD2. This CDR3 contains 16 residues. Germline V lookup: CDR1 SEHNR, CDR2 FQNEAQ (reference sequence). V dropped 3 bases and J dropped 4; count of bases not matched to a gene: 9. CDR3 in amino acids: CASSLGAGKGYNEQFF. The CDR3 DNA sequence: TGTGCCAGCAGCTTGGGAGCGGGAAAAGGGTACAATGAGCAGTTCTTC.

The rearrangement uses TRBV12-3 or TRBV12-4 and TRBJ2-3; D possibly corresponds to TRBD2 (7 bases). The CDR3 loop spans 13 amino acids. V dropped 11 bases and J dropped 0 bases, with 12 bases sitting between them. The CDR3 nucleotides are TGTGCCTGCCGGGGGGCGAGCACAGATACGCAGTATTTT. Its translation is CACRGASTDTQYF.